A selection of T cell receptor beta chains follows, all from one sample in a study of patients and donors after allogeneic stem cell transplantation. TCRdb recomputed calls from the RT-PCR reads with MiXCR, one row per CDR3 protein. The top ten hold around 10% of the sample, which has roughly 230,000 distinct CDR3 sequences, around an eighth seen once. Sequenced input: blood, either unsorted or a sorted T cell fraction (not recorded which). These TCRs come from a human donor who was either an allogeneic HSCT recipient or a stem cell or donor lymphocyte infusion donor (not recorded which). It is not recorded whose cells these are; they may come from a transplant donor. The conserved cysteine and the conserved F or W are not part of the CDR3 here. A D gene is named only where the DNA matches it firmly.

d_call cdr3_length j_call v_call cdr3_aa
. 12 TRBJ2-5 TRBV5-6 ASSPLTRRETQY
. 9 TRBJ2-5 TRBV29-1 SVGTSETQY
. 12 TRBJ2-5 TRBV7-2 ASSPPATQETQY
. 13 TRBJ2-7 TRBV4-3 ASSIGGGSSYEQY
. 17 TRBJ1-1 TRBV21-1 ASSETLQVYQGNYTEAF
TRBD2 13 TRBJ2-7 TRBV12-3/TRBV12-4 ASSPTTSGSYEQY
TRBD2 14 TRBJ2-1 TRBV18 ASSPPGLDYYNEQF
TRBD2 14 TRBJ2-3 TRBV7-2 ASSLAGRGVTDTQY
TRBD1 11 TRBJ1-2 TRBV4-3 ASSQGTGGGYT
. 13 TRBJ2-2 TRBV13 ASSLGGVAIGELF
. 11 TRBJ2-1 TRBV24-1 ATTRGAGNEQF
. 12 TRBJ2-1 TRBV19 ASSIRIGYNEQF
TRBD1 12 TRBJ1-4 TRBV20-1 SARDRRFNEKLF
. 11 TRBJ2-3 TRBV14 ASSRAGSDTQY
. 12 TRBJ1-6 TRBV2 ASSEPGTITPLH
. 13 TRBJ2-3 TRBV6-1 ASRKASASTDTQY
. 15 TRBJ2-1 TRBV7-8 ASSFPPNWGSHNEQF
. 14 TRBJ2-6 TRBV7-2 ASSLTSSSGANVLT
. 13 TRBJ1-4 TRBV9 ASGDTVGANEKLF
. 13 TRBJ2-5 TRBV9 ASSRGQGRQETQY
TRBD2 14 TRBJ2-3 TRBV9 ASSVGAGGRTDTQY
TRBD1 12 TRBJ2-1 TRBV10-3 AITSDRVRNEQF
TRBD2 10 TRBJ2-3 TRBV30 AWGGSLDTQY